This TCR beta chain originates from a study of blood T cells in healthy people across ages. Next came a second PCR, run for about 7 to 12 cycles, which used a sample-barcoded 5' primer along with a J-beta primer mix. Every cDNA was tagged by a template-switch adaptor with 12 random nucleotides. MiXCR was run by TCRdb on the 5' RACE reads, yielding one entry per CDR3 protein. The sample has some 640,000 distinct CDR3 sequences, 45% to 50% seen once. Looked up from germline, CDR1 is KGHSH and CDR2 is LQKENI. This CDR3 is built from 14 residues. Trimming removed 6 bases from V and 2 bases from J, with 13 bases in between.

The sequencing input was blood. The chain has TRBV18 and TRBJ2-5; no definite D call. The TCR originated in a woman aged 60-75 years in good health. The CDR3 coding sequence is TGTGCCAGCTCGGTCACCGTAGTTCAAGAGACCCAGTACTTC. Translation: CASSVTVVQETQYF.